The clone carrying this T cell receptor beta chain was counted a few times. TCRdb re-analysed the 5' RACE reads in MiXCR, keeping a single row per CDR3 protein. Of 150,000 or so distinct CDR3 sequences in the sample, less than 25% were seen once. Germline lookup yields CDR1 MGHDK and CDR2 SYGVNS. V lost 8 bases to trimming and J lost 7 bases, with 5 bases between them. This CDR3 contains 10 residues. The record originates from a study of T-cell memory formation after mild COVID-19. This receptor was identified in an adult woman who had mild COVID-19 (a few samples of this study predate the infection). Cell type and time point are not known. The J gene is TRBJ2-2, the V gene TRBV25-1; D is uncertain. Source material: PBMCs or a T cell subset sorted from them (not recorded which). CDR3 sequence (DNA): TGTGCCAGCGGTCACGGGGAGCTGTTTTTT. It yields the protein CASGHGELFF.